The TCR beta chain described here comes from a study of identical twins. One entry per CDR3 protein results from TCRdb running MiXCR on the 5' RACE reads. The table lists 400,000 to 600,000 distinct CDR3 sequences, 20% to 25% of them singletons, with approximately 0.48% in the top ten. V lost 1 base, J lost 10 bases, and 13 bases lay in between. The CDR3 totals 12 residues. The germline V gene has CDR1 DFQATT and CDR2 SNEGSKA (reference sequence). As for this clonotype: Antigen specificity is unknown.

Study-wide points: There is a chance that invariant MAIT and iNKT cells partially muddied zero-insertion analyses. Without tracking the same donors, conclusions rested on cross-sectional statistical analysis. Insertions were fewer in abundant cord blood beta clonotypes, whereas memory repertoires showed none of this pattern.

These data were also filed under a second study, of yellow fever vaccine responses in identical twins.

The sample consisted of CD4+ T cells sorted from blood. V and J are TRBV20-1 and TRBJ1-2; D not resolved. The source of this sequence is a woman in her late teens or twenties in good health. The CDR3: CSARVGSSLYTF. The DNA of the CDR3 is TGCAGTGCTAGAGTCGGTTCCTCCCTCTACACCTTC.